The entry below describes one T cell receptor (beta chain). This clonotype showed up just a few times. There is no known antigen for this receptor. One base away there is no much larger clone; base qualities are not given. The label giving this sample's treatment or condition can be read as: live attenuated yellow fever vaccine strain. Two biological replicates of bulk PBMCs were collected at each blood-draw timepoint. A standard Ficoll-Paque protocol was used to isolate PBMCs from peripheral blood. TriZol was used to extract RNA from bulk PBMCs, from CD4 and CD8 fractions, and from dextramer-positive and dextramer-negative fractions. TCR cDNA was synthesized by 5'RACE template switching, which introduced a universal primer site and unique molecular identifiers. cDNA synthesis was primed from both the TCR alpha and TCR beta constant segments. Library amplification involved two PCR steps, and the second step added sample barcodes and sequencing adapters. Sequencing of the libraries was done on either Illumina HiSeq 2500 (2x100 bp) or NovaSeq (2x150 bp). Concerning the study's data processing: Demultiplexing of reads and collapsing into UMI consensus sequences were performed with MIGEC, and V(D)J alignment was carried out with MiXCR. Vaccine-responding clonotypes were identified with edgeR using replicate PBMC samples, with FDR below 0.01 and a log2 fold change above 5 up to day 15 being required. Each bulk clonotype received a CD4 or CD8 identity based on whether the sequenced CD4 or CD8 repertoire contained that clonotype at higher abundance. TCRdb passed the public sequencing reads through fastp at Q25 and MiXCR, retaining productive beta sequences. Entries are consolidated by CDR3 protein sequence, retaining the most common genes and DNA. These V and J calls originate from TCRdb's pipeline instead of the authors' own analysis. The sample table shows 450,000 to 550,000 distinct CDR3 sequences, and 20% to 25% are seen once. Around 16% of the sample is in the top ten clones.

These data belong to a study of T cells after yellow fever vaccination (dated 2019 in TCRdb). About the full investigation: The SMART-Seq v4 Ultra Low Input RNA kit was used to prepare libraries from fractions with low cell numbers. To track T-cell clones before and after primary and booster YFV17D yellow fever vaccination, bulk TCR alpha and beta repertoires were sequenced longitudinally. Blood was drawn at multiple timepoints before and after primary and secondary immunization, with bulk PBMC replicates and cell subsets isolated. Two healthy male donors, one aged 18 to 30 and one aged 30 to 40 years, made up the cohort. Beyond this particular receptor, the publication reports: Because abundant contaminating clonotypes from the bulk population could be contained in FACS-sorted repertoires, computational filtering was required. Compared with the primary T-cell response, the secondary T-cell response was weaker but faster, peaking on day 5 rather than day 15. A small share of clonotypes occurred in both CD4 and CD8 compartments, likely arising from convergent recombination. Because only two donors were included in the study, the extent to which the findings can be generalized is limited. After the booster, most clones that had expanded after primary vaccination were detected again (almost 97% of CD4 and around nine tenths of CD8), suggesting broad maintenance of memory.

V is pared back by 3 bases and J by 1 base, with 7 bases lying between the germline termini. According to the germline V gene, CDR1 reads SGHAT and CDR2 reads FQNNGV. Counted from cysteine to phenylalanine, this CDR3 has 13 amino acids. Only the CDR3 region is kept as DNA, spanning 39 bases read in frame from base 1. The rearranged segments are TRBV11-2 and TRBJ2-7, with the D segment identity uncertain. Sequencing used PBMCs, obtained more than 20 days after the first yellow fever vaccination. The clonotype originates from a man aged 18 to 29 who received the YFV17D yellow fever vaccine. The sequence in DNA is TGTGCCAGCAGCTTCTACAGTTCCTACGAGCAGTACTTC. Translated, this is CASSFYSSYEQYF. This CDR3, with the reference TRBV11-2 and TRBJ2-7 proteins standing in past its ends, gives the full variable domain EAGVAQSPRYKIIEKRQSVAFWCNPISGHATLYWYQQILGQGPKLLIQFQNNGVVDDSQLPKDRFSAERLKGVDSTLKIQPAKLEDSAVYLCASSFYSSYEQYFGPGTRLTVT.